These T cell receptor beta chains were read from a single sample in a study of T cell changes during pregnancy in multiple sclerosis. Assay: immunoSEQ multiplex PCR; the TCRdb copy retains only in-frame clones and omits some. The data contain more than 70,000 clones, about 91% of them singletons. Here the sequenced sample was peripheral blood, taken before pregnancy. All receptors derive from a female donor with multiple sclerosis, enrolled in a pregnancy study. The CDR3 runs from the conserved cysteine through the conserved F or W. Fields, in order: J gene, D gene, V gene, CDR3 protein. D genes are given only for firm matches.

j_call: TRBJ2-7
d_call: TRBD1
v_call: TRBV28
cdr3_aa: CASNPTGTGTYEQYF

j_call: TRBJ1-5
d_call: -
v_call: TRBV6-5
cdr3_aa: CASSYSWTANQPQHF

j_call: TRBJ1-1
d_call: -
v_call: TRBV9
cdr3_aa: CASGVAGTEAFF

j_call: TRBJ2-7
d_call: -
v_call: TRBV14
cdr3_aa: CASSQERTTWGEQYF

j_call: TRBJ2-7
d_call: -
v_call: TRBV28
cdr3_aa: CASKDYSYEQYF

j_call: TRBJ2-3
d_call: TRBD1
v_call: TRBV10-3
cdr3_aa: CAISTMGQGDTDTQYF

j_call: TRBJ1-4
d_call: -
v_call: TRBV28
cdr3_aa: CASSRQGSGFEKLFF

j_call: TRBJ2-7
d_call: TRBD2
v_call: TRBV28
cdr3_aa: CASTRTSGTIEQYF

j_call: TRBJ2-5
d_call: -
v_call: TRBV6-6
cdr3_aa: CASSSSFGTQYF

j_call: TRBJ2-3
d_call: TRBD1
v_call: TRBV6-5
cdr3_aa: CASTPGQGLGTQYF

j_call: TRBJ2-1
d_call: TRBD2
v_call: TRBV27
cdr3_aa: CASSPGLAVPRGDEQFF